This entry features one T cell receptor (beta chain) sequence. V gave up 7 bases and J gave up 7 bases; unmatched junction bases: 7. The length of the CDR3 is 13 residues. Germline CDR1 SQVTM, CDR2 ANQGSEA. The data were taken from a study of blood T cell repertoires in COVID-19. Study-wide context: The study drew acute and convalescent COVID-19 samples from the United States, Italy and Spain. PBMCs, B-cell-depleted T cells, or T cells were the source of the cDNA or gDNA that made up the material.

Original processing methods: Using reference gene primer amplification, nucleated cell counts were estimated. The data were produced by immunoSEQ multiplex PCR, yet TCRdb's version contains in-frame clones alone and is incomplete. That table gives V, J and clone size, and the DNA gave D and trimming. The sample yields more than 90,000 clones, more than 75% seen once. This clonotype was sampled from a man aged 40-49 years with acute or convalescent COVID-19. Material: peripheral blood. This rearrangement joins TRBV29-1 to TRBJ1-6; 7 bases are a match to TRBD1. In DNA, the CDR3 is TGCAGCGCTCAGACAGGGCCGAATTCACCCCTCCACTTT. Its translation is CSAQTGPNSPLHF.